The T cell receptor beta chain described here comes from a study of radiation and T cells in renal cell carcinoma. Sample time point: blood 2 weeks post-SBRT. Treatment indicated: 15 Gy SBRT to primary tumor, nephrectomy 4 weeks later. Using immunoSEQ multiplex PCR, the repertoire was profiled, and TCRdb retains in-frame clones only, with some absent. This repertoire shows some 150,000 clones, approximately 90% found once; its top ten account for roughly 13%. The sequence came from a woman between 50 and 59 years old with renal cell carcinoma. Sequenced here: blood, sampled from a patient whose treatment included radiotherapy and nephrectomy.

CDR3 nucleotide sequence: TGTGCCAGCAGAGGGAGCTCTGGAAACACCATATATTTT. Its translation is CASRGSSGNTIYF. This chain uses TRBV9 with TRBJ1-3; D not certain. This CDR3 comprises 13 residues. With 5 bases removed from V and 0 bases from J, the gap between germline ends came to 6 bases. Per germline, CDR1 SGDLS and CDR2 YYNGEE.